One T cell receptor (beta chain) is described in this entry. This entry is derived from a study of blood T cell repertoires in COVID-19. Trimming pared 8 bases from V and 8 bases from J, leaving 17 bases between. The CDR3 has 13 residues. Germline CDR1 is SGHRS and CDR2 is YFSETQ. Per the original methods: Nucleated cell counts were estimated from reference gene primer amplification. Assay: immunoSEQ multiplex PCR; the TCRdb copy retains only in-frame clones and omits some. V, J and clone size are taken as reported in that table, and D and trimming were inferred from the DNA itself. The sample holds around 130,000 clones, approximately 80% seen once. Participants had their cohort set by participant-reported clinical history. It was within 2 weeks before study entry that exposed participants met a COVID-19 case.

The chain combines TRBV5-1 with TRBJ2-1; D perhaps matches TRBD2 (6 bases). This receptor was obtained from a woman under 30 who had been exposed to COVID-19. Sequencing input: PBMCs or T cells enriched from blood (not recorded which). CDR3 DNA: TGCGCCAGTAGGGACTCCGACGGGCATGAGCAGTTCTTC. Protein: CASRDSDGHEQFF.